This record looks at one TCR beta chain sequence and its context. Relative to the germline gene, one junction end is altered; a read error may explain this. This CDR3 has 13 amino acids. Generated by immunoSEQ multiplex PCR, the TCRdb table keeps only in-frame clones and is missing some. The sample consists of nearly 30,000 clones, about 88% of them appearing once. This specimen comes from a study of blood T cell repertoires in COVID-19. Study summary: Samples of COVID-19 (acute and convalescent) were obtained from the United States, Italy and Spain.

The origin of this receptor is a man aged 65 to 85 with active or convalescent COVID-19. The J gene is TRBJ1-1, the V gene TRBV12-3 or TRBV12-4; TRBD1 is a possible D gene (5 bases). The sequencing sample was made of peripheral blood. The CDR3 loop reads CASSQSGNPEAFF. The CDR3 bases are TGTGCCAGCAGTCAGTCAGGGAACCCTGAAGCTTTCTTT.